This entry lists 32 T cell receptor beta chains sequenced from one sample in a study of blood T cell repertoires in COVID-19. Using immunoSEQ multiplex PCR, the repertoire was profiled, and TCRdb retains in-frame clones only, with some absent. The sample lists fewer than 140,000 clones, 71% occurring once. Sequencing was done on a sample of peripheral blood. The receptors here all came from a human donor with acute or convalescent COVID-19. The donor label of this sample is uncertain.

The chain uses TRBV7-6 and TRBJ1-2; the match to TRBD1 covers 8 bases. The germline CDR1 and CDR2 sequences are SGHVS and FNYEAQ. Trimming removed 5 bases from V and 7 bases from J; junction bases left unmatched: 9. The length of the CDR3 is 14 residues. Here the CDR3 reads CASSMDREPRGYTF. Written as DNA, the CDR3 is TGTGCCAGCAGCATGGACAGGGAACCTCGTGGCTACACCTTC.

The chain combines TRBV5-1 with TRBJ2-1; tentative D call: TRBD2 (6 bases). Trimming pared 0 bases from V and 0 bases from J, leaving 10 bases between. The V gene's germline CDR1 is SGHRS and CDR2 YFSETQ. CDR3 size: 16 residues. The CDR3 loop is CASSLAGESSYNEQFF. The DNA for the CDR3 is TGCGCCAGCAGCTTGGCGGGGGAGAGCTCCTACAATGAGCAGTTCTTC.

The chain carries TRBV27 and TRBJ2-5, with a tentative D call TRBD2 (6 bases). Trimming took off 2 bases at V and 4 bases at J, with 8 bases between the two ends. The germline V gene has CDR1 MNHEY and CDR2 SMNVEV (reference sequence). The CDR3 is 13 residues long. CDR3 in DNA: TGTGCCAGCAGTTTAATGGGAGGAGAGACCCAGTACTTC. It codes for CASSLMGGETQYF.

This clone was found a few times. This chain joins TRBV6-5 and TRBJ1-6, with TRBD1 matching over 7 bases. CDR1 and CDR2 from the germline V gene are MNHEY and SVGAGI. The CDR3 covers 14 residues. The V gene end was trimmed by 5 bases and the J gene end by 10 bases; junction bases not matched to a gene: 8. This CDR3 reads CASSLRQGRSPLHF. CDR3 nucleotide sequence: TGTGCCAGCAGTCTGCGACAGGGTAGATCACCCCTCCACTTT.

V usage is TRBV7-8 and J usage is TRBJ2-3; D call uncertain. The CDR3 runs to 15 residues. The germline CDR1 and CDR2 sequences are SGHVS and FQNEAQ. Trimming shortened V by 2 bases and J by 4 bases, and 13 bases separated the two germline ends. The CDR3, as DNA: TGTGCCAGCAGCTTACGAAGAGTGTCGCCAGATACGCAGTATTTT. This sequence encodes CASSLRRVSPDTQYF.

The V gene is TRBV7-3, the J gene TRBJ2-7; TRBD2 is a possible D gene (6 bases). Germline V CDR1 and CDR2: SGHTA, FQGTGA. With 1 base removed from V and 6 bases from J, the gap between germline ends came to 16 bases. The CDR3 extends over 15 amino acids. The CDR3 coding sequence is TGTGCCAGCAGCTTAAGAGGGGCCGGAGGGAGCGAGCAGTACTTC. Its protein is CASSLRGAGGSEQYF.

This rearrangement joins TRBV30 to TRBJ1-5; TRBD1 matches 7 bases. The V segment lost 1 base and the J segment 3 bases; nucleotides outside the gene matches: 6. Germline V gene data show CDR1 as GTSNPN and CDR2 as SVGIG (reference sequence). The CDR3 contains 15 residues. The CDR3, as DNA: TGTGCCTGGAGTGCCGGACAGGCCTTCAATCAGCCCCAGCATTTT. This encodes CAWSAGQAFNQPQHF.

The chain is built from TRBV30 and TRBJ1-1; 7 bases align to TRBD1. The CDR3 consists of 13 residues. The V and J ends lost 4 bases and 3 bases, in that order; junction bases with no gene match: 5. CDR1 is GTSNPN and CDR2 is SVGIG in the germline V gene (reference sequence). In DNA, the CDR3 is TGTGCCTGGACCACCGGGACAGACACTGAAGCTTTCTTT. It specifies CAWTTGTDTEAFF.

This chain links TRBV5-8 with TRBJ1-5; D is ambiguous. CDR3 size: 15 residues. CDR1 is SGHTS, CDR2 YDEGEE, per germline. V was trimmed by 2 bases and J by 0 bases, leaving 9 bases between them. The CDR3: CASSFEGHSNQPQHF. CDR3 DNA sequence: TGTGCCAGCAGCTTTGAGGGCCATAGCAATCAGCCCCAGCATTTT. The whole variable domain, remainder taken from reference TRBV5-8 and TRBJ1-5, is EAGVTQSPTHLIKTRGQQATLRCSPISGHTSVYWYQQALGLGLQFLLWYDEGEERNRGNFPPRFSGRQFPNYSSELNVNALELEDSALYLCASSFEGHSNQPQHFGDGTRLSIL.

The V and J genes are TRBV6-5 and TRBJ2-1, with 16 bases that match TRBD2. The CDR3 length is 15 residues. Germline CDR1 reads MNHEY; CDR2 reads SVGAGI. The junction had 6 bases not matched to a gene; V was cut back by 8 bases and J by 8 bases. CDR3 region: CASEGTSGGADEQFF. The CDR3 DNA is TGTGCCAGCGAAGGGACTAGCGGGGGGGCGGATGAGCAGTTCTTC.

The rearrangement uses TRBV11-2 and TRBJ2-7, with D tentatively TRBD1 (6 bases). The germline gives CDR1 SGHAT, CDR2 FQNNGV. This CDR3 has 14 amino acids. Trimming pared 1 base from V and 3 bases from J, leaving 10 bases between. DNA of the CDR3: TGTGCCAGCAGCTTAGGTGGGGGCTACTACGAGCAGTACGTC. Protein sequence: CASSLGGGYYEQYV.

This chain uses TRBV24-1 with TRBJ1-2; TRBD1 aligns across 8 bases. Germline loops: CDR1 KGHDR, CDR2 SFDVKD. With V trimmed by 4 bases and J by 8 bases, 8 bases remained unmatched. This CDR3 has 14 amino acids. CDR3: CATSDTQGAWGYTF. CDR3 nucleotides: TGTGCCACCAGTGACACTCAGGGGGCGTGGGGCTACACCTTC.

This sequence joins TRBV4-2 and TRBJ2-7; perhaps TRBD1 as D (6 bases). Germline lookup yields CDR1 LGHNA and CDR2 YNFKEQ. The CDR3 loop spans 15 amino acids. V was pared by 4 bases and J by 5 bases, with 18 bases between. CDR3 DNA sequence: TGTGCCAGCAGCCGCTCTCTAACAGGGATAGACGAGCAGTACTTC. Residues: CASSRSLTGIDEQYF.

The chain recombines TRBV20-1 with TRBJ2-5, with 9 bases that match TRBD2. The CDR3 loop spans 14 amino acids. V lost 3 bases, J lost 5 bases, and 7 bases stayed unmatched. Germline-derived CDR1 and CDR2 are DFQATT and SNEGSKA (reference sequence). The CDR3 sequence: CSASRRGGHETQYF. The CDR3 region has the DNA TGCAGTGCTAGTAGGCGGGGGGGCCATGAGACCCAGTACTTC.

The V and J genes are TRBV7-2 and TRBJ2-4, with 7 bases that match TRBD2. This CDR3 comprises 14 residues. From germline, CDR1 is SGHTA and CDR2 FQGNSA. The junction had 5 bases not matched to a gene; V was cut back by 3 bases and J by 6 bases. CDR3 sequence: CASSLGGVINIQYF. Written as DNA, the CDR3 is TGTGCCAGCAGCTTGGGAGGGGTTATAAACATTCAGTACTTC.

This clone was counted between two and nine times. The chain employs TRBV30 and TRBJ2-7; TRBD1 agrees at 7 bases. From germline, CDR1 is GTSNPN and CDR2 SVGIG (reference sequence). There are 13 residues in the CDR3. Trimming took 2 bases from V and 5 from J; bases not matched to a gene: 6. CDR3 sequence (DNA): TGTGCCTGGAGTATCAACAGGGGAAACGAGCAGTACTTC. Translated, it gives CAWSINRGNEQYF.

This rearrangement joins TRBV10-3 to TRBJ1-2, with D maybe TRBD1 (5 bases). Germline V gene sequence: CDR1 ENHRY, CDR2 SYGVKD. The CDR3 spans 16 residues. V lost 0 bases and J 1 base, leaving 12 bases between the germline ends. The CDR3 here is CAISESGVGVNYGYTF. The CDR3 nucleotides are TGTGCCATCAGTGAGTCAGGGGTAGGGGTTAACTATGGCTACACCTTC.

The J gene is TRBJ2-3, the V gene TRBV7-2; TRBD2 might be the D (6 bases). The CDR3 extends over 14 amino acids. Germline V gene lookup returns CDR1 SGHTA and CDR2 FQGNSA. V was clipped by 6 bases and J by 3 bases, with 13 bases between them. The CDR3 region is CASRLAGRTDTQYF. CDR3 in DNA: TGTGCCAGCAGGCTTGCAGGGAGGACAGATACGCAGTATTTT.

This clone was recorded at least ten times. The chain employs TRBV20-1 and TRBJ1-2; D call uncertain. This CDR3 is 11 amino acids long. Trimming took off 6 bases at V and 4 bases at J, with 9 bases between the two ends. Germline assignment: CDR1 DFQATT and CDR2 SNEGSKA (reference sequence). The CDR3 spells CSAPVVYGYTF. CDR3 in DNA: TGCAGTGCCCCGGTCGTCTATGGCTACACCTTC.

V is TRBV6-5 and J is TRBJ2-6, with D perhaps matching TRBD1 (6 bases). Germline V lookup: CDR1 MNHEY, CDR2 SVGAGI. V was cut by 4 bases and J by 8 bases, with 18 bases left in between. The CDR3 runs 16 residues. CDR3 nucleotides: TGTGCCAGCAGTTCACAGGGTCTGCTCCGTTCCAACGTCCTGACTTTC. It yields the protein CASSSQGLLRSNVLTF.

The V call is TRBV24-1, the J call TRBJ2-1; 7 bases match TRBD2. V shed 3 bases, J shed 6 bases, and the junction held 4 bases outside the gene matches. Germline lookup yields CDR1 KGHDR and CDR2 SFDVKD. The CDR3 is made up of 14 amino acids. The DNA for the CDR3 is TGTGCCACCAGTGATAAAACTAGCGTCAATGAGCAGTTCTTC. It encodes CATSDKTSVNEQFF.

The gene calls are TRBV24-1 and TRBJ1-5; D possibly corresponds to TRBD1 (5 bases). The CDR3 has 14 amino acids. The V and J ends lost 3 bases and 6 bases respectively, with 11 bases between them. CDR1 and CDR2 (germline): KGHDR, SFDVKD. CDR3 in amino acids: CATSDQGYGQPQHF. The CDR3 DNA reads TGTGCCACCAGTGATCAGGGTTACGGTCAGCCCCAGCATTTT.

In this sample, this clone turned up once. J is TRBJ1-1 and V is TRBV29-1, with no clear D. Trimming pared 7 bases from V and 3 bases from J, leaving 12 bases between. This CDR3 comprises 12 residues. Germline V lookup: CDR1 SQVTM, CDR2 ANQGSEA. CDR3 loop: CSGLRSHTEAFF. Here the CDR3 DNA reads TGCAGCGGCCTGAGATCGCACACTGAAGCTTTCTTT. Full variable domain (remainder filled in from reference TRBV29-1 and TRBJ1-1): SAVISQKPSRDICQRGTSLTIQCQVDSQVTMMFWYRQQPGQSLTLIATANQGSEATYESGFVIDKFPISRPNLTFSTLTVSNMSPEDSSIYLCSGLRSHTEAFFGQGTRLTVV.

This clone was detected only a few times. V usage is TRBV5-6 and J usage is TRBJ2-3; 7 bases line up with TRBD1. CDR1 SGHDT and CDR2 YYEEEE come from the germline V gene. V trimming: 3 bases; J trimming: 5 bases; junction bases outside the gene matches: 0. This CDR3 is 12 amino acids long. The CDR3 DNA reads TGTGCCAGCAGCTGGGACAGAGATACGCAGTATTTT. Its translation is CASSWDRDTQYF.

The CDR3 loop is CASSYTGTTQNTIYF. CDR3 DNA: TGTGCCAGCAGCTACACCGGGACTACCCAAAACACCATATATTTT. This chain joins TRBV7-2 and TRBJ1-3, with D perhaps TRBD1 (5 bases). V gave up 4 bases and J gave up 6 bases, with 16 bases separating them. Per the germline V gene, CDR1 is SGHTA and CDR2 is FQGNSA. The CDR3 contains 15 residues.

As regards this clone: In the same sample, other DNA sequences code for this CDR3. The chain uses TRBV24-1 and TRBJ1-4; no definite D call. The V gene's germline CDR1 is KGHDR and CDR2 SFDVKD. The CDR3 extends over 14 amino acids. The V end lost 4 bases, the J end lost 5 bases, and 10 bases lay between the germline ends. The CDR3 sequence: CATSEAGPNEKLFF. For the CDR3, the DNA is TGTGCCACCAGTGAAGCGGGCCCGAATGAAAAACTGTTTTTT.

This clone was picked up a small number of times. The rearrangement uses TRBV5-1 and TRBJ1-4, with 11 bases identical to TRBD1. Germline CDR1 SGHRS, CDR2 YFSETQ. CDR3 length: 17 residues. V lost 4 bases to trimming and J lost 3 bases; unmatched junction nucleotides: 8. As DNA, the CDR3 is TGCGCCAGCAGCACGAGGACAGGGGGCCCGCCTAATGAAAAACTGTTTTTT. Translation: CASSTRTGGPPNEKLFF.

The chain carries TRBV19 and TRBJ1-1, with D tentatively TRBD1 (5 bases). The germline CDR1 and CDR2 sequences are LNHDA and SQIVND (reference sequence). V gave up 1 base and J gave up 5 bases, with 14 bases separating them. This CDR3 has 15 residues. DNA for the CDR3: TGTGCCAGTAGTATAGGAGGCAGGGTTTATACTGAAGCTTTCTTT. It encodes CASSIGGRVYTEAFF.

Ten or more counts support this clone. The CDR3 is CASSIVQGGEQYF. CDR3 DNA: TGTGCCAGTAGTATAGTACAGGGCGGCGAGCAGTACTTC. This sequence joins TRBV19 and TRBJ2-7; a weak D match, TRBD1 (6 bases). The CDR3 contains 13 residues. Trimming left V 1 base short and J 6 bases short, with 10 bases between. CDR1 is LNHDA, CDR2 SQIVND, per germline (reference sequence).

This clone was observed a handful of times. CDR3 sequence: CASSKDRPPNYGYTF. In DNA, the CDR3 is TGTGCCAGCAGTAAGGACAGACCTCCTAACTATGGCTACACCTTC. The chain joins TRBV27 to TRBJ1-2; perhaps TRBD1 as D (6 bases). The germline V and J ends were trimmed by 5 bases and 0 bases, with 13 bases remaining between them. CDR3 length: 15 amino acids. The germline V gene has CDR1 MNHEY and CDR2 SMNVEV (reference sequence).

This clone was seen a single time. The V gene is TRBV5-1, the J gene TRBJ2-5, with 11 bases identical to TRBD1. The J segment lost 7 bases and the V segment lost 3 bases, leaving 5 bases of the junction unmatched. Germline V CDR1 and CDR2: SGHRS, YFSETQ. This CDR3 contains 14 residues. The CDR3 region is CASSSGDRGMTQYF. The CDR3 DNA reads TGCGCCAGCAGCTCTGGGGACAGGGGGATGACCCAGTACTTC.

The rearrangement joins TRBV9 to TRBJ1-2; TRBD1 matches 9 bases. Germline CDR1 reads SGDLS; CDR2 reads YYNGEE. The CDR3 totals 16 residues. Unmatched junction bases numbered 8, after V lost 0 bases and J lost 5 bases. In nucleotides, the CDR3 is TGTGCCAGCAGCGTAGGGCCAGGAGGACAGGGGTATGGCTACACCTTC. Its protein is CASSVGPGGQGYGYTF.